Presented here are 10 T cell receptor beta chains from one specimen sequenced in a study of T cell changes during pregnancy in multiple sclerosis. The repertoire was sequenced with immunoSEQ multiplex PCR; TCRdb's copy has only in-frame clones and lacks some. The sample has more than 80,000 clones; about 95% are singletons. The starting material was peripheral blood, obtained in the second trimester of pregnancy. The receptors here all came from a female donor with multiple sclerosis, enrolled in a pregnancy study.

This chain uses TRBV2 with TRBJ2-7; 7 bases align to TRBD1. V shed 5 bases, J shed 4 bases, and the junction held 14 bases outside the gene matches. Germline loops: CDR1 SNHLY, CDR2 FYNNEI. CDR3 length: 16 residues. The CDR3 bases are TGTGCCAGCAGTAAGACCTTCGACAGGGTCGATTACGAGCAGTACTTC. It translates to CASSKTFDRVDYEQYF.

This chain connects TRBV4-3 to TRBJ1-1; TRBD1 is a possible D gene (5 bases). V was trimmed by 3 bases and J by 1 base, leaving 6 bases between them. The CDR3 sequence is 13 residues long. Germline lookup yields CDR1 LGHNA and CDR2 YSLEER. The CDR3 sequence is CASSQTANTEAFF. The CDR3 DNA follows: TGCGCCAGCAGCCAGACAGCGAACACTGAAGCTTTCTTT.

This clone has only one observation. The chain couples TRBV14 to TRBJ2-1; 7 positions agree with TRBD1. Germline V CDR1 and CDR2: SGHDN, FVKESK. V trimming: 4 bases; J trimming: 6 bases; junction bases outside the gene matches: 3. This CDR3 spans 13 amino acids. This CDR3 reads CASSLGTANEQFF. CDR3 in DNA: TGTGCCAGCAGCCTCGGGACAGCCAATGAGCAGTTCTTC.

The CDR3, as DNA: TGCGCCAGCAGCCTAAACACTGAAGCTTTCTTT. Translating gives CASSLNTEAFF. This sequence joins TRBV5-1 and TRBJ1-1; D call uncertain. Per germline, CDR1 SGHRS and CDR2 YFSETQ. The CDR3 runs 11 residues. The V gene lost 4 bases and the J gene lost 2 bases, with 3 bases spanning the gap. Full variable domain (missing parts from reference TRBV5-1 and TRBJ1-1): KAGVTQTPRYLIKTRGQQVTLSCSPISGHRSVSWYQQTPGQGLQFLFEYFSETQRNKGNFPGRFSGRQFSNSRSEMNVSTLELGDSALYLCASSLNTEAFFGQGTRLTVV.

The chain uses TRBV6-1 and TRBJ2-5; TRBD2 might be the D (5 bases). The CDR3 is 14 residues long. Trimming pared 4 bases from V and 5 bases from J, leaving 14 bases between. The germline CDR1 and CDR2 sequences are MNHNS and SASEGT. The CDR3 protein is CASSGETGSETQYF. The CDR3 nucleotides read TGTGCCAGCAGTGGGGAGACGGGTTCGGAGACCCAGTACTTC.

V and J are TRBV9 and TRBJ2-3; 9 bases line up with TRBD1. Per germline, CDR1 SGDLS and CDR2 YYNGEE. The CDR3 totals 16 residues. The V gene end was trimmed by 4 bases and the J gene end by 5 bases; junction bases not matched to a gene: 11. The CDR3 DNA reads TGTGCCAGCAGCCCCCGAACAGGGGGCATCGGAGATACGCAGTATTTT. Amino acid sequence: CASSPRTGGIGDTQYF.

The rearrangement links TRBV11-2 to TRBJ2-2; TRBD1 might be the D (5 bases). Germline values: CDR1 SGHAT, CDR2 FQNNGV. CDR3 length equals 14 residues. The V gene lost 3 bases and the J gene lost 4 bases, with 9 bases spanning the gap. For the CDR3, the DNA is TGTGCCAGCAGCTTTCAGGGTGCCACCGGGGAGCTGTTTTTT. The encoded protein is CASSFQGATGELFF. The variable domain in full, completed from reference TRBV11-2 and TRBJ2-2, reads EAGVAQSPRYKIIEKRQSVAFWCNPISGHATLYWYQQILGQGPKLLIQFQNNGVVDDSQLPKDRFSAERLKGVDSTLKIQPAKLEDSAVYLCASSFQGATGELFFGEGSRLTVL.

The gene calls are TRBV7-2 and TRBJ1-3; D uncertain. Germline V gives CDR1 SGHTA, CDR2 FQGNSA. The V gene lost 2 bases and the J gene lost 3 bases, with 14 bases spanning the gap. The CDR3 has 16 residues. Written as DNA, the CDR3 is TGTGCCAGCAGCTTATCACCTCCCCTAGGTGGAAACACCATATATTTT. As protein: CASSLSPPLGGNTIYF.

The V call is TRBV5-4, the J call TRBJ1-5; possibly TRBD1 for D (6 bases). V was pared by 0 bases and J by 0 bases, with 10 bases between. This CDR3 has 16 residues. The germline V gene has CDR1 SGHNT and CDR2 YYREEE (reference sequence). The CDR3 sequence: CASSLGQGRSNQPQHF. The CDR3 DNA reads TGTGCCAGCAGCTTGGGTCAGGGGCGTAGCAATCAGCCCCAGCATTTT.

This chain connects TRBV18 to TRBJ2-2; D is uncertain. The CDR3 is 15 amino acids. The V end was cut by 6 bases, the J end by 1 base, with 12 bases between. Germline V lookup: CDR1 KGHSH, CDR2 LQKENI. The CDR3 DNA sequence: TGTGCCAGCTCCGCGTGGCAGGAGAACACCGGGGAGCTGTTTTTT. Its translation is CASSAWQENTGELFF.